The subject of this entry is one T cell receptor (beta chain). This sample includes further DNA sequences coding for the same CDR3. This table comes from immunoSEQ multiplex PCR, and its TCRdb copy is limited to in-frame clones, with some not included. The sample yields tens of thousands of clones, roughly nine tenths seen once. The data were obtained in a study of control samples from healthy donors and cancer patients. The CDR3 length is 13 residues. The V gene's germline CDR1 is SGDLS and CDR2 YYNGEE. V lost 2 bases and J 6 bases, leaving 10 bases between the germline ends. The clonotype was recovered from a woman in her fifties or sixties in good health. The rearrangement joins TRBV9 to TRBJ2-3; D remains ambiguous. Sequencing used blood. CDR3 nucleotide sequence: TGTGCCAGCAGCGTCGGAAGCCCGGATACGCAGTATTTT. Its translation is CASSVGSPDTQYF.